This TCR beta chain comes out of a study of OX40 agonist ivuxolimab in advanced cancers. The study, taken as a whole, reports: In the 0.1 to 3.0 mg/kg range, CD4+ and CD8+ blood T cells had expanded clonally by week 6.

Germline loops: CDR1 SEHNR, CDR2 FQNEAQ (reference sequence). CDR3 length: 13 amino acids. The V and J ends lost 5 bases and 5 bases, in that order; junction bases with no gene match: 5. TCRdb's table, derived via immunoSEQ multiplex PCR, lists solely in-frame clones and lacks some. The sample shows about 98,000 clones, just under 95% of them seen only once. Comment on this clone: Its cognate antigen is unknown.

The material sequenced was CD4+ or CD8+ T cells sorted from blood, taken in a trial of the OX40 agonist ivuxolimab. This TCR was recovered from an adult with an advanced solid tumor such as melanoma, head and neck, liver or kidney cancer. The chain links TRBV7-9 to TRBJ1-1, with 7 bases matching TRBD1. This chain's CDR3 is CASSARQGTEAFF. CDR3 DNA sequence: TGTGCCAGCAGCGCCCGACAGGGAACTGAAGCTTTCTTT. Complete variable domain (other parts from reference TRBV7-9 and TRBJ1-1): DTGVSQNPRHKITKRGQNVTFRCDPISEHNRLYWYRQTLGQGPEFLTYFQNEAQLEKSRLLSDRFSAERPKGSFSTLEIQRTEQGDSAMYLCASSARQGTEAFFGQGTRLTVV.